These T cell receptor beta chains were read from a single sample in a study of blood T cell repertoires in COVID-19. Profiling relied on immunoSEQ multiplex PCR, and the TCRdb table lists in-frame clones only, not all of them. This sample yields about 170,000 clones, of which about 80% are seen a single time; roughly 2.6% belongs to the top ten. Input material: peripheral blood. The receptors here all came from a human donor with acute or convalescent COVID-19. The donor label of this sample is uncertain. CDR3s include the opening cysteine and the closing phenylalanine or tryptophan. A D gene is named only where the DNA matches it firmly. Clone size is shown for a subset of rows, as once, few, many or a class of expanded clone.

d_call j_call v_call clone_size cdr3_length cdr3_nt cdr3_aa
. TRBJ1-2 TRBV28 few 13 TGTGCCAGCAGCTTGGACAGTAACTATGGCTACACCTTC CASSLDSNYGYTF
TRBD1 TRBJ1-5 TRBV28 once 15 TGTGCCAGCACCCTGGGGACAGGGTGGGGTCAGCCCCAGCATTTT CASTLGTGWGQPQHF
. TRBJ2-7 TRBV2 . 15 TGTGCCAGCAGTGAAGCCGGTCGGGGCTCCTACGAGCAGTACTTC CASSEAGRGSYEQYF
. TRBJ1-6 TRBV7-9 . 15 TGTGCCAGCAGCTTATTGGGGGGGCTGGATTCACCCCTCCACTTT CASSLLGGLDSPLHF
. TRBJ1-6 TRBV30 . 15 TGTGCCTGGAGCGCCGGGGGGGCAGGGCCTTCACCCCTCCACTTT CAWSAGGAGPSPLHF
. TRBJ2-3 TRBV5-4 . 17 TGTGCCAGCAGCTGGACCGGTGGGGGGGCTGAGGCAGATACGCAGTATTTT CASSWTGGGAEADTQYF
TRBD1 TRBJ2-7 TRBV6-5 . 14 TGTGCCAGCAGTAGTCCCGACAGGGGATTCGAGCAGTACTTC CASSSPDRGFEQYF
TRBD2 TRBJ2-7 TRBV28 . 14 TGTGCCAGCAGAACAGCGGGAGGTTCCTACGAGCAGTACTTC CASRTAGGSYEQYF
. TRBJ2-7 TRBV27 . 15 TGTGCCAGCAGGTGGTGGCAGGGGGGCTCCTACGAGCAGTACTTC CASRWWQGGSYEQYF
TRBD1 TRBJ2-7 TRBV10-2 . 14 TGCGCCATCTCATCCGGGACAGAACTCTACGAGCAGTACTTC CAISSGTELYEQYF
TRBD2 TRBJ2-5 TRBV7-8 . 16 TGTGCCAGCACCCTGACTAGCGGGGGCAACCGAGAGACCCAGTACTTC CASTLTSGGNRETQYF
TRBD1 TRBJ1-6 TRBV6-2/TRBV6-3 . 15 TGTGCCAGCAGTTACTCACAGGGGTATAATTCACCCCTCCACTTT CASSYSQGYNSPLHF
. TRBJ2-7 TRBV28 . 13 TGTGCCAGCAGTTCCCCCCCGGTGGACGAGCAGTACTTC CASSSPPVDEQYF
TRBD2 TRBJ2-3 TRBV28 . 16 TGTGCCAGCACCGATCTAGCGGAGCACGGCACAGATACGCAGTATTTT CASTDLAEHGTDTQYF
TRBD1 TRBJ1-4 TRBV19 . 15 TGTGCCAGTAGTATGGACAGGTCAACTAATGAAAAACTGTTTTTT CASSMDRSTNEKLFF
TRBD2 TRBJ2-7 TRBV4-1 few 15 TGCGCCAGCAGCAACCGACTAGCGGGAGACTACGAGCAGTACTTC CASSNRLAGDYEQYF
TRBD2 TRBJ2-1 TRBV19 . 15 TGTGCCAGTAGTATGGGGCGGGAGAGAAGTGGTGAGCAGTTCTTC CASSMGRERSGEQFF
TRBD1 TRBJ1-6 TRBV5-1 once 17 TGCGCCAGCAGCTCAGAGACAGGGGGCCGATCTAATTCACCCCTCCACTTT CASSSETGGRSNSPLHF
TRBD1 TRBJ1-6 TRBV5-1 once 15 TGCGCCAGCAGCTTGGGACAGGGGGCAAATTCACCCCTCCACTTT CASSLGQGANSPLHF
. TRBJ1-5 TRBV7-2 . 14 TGTGCCAGCAGCTTCGGGGGACCTCCTTCGGCCCAGCATTTT CASSFGGPPSAQHF
. TRBJ2-2 TRBV2 . 14 TGTGCCAGCAGCCAGCGGGCCCTCACCGGGGAGCTGTTTTTT CASSQRALTGELFF
TRBD2 TRBJ2-2 TRBV6-5 . 16 TGTGCCAGCAGTTACTCCCCGACTAGCCTGCACGGGGAGCTGTTTTTT CASSYSPTSLHGELFF
TRBD1 TRBJ1-1 TRBV28 . 15 TGTGCCAGCAGGGGGACAGGGGCCTCGAACACTGAAGCTTTCTTT CASRGTGASNTEAFF
TRBD1 TRBJ1-5 TRBV3-1/TRBV3-2 . 14 TGTGCCAGCAGCCCTCAGGGGGCGTTTCAGCCCCAGCATTTT CASSPQGAFQPQHF
. TRBJ1-6 TRBV30 . 11 TGTGCGCTAAGTCGGAATTCACCCCTCCACTTT CALSRNSPLHF
. TRBJ2-2 TRBV6-5 once 15 TGTGCCAGCAGTTACAAGGGCCAGGGAACCGGGGAGCTGTTTTTT CASSYKGQGTGELFF
TRBD2 TRBJ2-1 TRBV5-5 . 14 TGTGCCAGCAGCTCCGGACTAGGTCTCGGTGAGCAGTTCTTC CASSSGLGLGEQFF
TRBD2 TRBJ2-3 TRBV6-5 . 14 TGTGCCAGCAGTTATCGGGAGGGCACAGATACGCAGTATTTT CASSYREGTDTQYF
TRBD1 TRBJ1-4 TRBV30 . 13 TGTGCCTGGAGTGGACAGGGAAACGAAAAACTGTTTTTT CAWSGQGNEKLFF
. TRBJ2-2 TRBV7-3 . 16 TGTGCCAGCAGCTTAATCACGGGATCGAACACCGGGGAGCTGTTTTTT CASSLITGSNTGELFF
. TRBJ1-1 TRBV18 . 16 TGTGCCAGCTCCCCCACCATCGGACAGAAGAACACTGAAGCTTTCTTT CASSPTIGQKNTEAFF
TRBD2 TRBJ2-7 TRBV28 . 15 TGTGCCAGCAGTCCCGGGGGAGCGGGAGAGGACGAGCAGTACTTC CASSPGGAGEDEQYF